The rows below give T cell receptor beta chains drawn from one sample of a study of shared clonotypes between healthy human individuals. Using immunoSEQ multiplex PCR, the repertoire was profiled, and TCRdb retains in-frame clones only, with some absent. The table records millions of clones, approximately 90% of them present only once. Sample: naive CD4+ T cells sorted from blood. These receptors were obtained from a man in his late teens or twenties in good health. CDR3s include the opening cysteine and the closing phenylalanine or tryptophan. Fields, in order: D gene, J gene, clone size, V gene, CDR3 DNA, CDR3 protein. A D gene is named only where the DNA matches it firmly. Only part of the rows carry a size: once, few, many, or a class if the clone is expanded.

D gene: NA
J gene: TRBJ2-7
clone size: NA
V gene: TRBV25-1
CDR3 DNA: TGTGCCAGCAGTGAATCAAGTCTTAGCTCCTACGAGCAGTACTTC
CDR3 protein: CASSESSLSSYEQYF

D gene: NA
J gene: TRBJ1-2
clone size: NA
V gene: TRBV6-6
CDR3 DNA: TGTGCCAGCAGTTTTGAGGGGGGCTGGGGCTACACCTTC
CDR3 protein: CASSFEGGWGYTF

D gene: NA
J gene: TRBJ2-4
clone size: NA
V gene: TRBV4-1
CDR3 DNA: TGCGCCAGCAGCCAAGATGGCTCGGCGGCCTACAACATTCAGTACTTC
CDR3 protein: CASSQDGSAAYNIQYF

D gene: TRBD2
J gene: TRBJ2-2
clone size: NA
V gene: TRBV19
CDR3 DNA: TGTGCCAGTAGTGAGCGCCACAGCCGGGGGGTTCAAAACACCGGGGAGCTGTTTTTT
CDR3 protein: CASSERHSRGVQNTGELFF

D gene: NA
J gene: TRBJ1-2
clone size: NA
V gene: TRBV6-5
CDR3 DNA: TGTGCCAGCAGTTACCAAACAGGAGATGGGGGCTACACCTTC
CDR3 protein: CASSYQTGDGGYTF

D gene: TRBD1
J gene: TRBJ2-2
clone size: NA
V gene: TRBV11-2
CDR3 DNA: TGTGCCAGCAGTCGACAGGGCGGGACCGGGGAGCTGTTTTTT
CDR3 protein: CASSRQGGTGELFF

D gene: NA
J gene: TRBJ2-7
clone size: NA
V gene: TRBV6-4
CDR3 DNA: TGTGCCAGCAGTTTTAACGAGCAGTACTTC
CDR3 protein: CASSFNEQYF

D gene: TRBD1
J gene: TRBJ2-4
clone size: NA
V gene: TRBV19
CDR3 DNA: TGTGCCAGTAGTTCATCGGACAGGCTCCCCAACATTCAGTACTTC
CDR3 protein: CASSSSDRLPNIQYF

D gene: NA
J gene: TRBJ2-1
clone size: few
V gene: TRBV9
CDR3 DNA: TGTGCCAGCAGCGTACAGGACGAAGTGGGCAATGAGCAGTTCTTC
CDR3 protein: CASSVQDEVGNEQFF

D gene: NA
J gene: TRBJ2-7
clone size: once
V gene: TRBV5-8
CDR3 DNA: TGTGCCAGCATCCAGGACAGCTCCTACGAGCAGTACTTC
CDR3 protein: CASIQDSSYEQYF

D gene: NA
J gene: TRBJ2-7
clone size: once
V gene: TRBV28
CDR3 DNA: TGTGCCAGCAGTGGATTTGGTCGGCAGCTTGACGAGCAGTACTTC
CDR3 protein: CASSGFGRQLDEQYF

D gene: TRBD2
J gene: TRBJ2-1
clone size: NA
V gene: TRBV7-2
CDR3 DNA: TGTGCCAGCAGCTTAGTATCACTAGCGGGAGGGCTTAATGAGCAGTTCTTC
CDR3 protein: CASSLVSLAGGLNEQFF

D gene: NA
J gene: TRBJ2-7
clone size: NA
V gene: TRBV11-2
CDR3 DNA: TGTGCCAGCAGCTTAGACCCCGGCAACTACGAGCAGTACTTC
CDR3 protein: CASSLDPGNYEQYF

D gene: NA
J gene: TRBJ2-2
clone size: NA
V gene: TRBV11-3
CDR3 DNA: TGTGCCAGCAGCTCGCGAGACGGGGGTCAGGGTCACCCTAACACCGGGGAGCTGTTTTTT
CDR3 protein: CASSSRDGGQGHPNTGELFF

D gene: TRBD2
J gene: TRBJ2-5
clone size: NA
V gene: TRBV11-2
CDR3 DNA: TGTGCCAGCGGCAATAGCGGGAGATGGACCGAGACCCAGTACTTC
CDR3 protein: CASGNSGRWTETQYF

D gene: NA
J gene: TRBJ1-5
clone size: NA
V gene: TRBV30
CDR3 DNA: TGTGCCTGGAGTAGCAGGGGACCACGACAGCCCCAGCATTTT
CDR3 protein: CAWSSRGPRQPQHF

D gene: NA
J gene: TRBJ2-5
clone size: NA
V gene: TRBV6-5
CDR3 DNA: TGTGCCAGCAGTTACTCGAATGGGCAAGAGACCCAGTACTTC
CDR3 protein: CASSYSNGQETQYF

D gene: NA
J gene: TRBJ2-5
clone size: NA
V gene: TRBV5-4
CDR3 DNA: TGTGCCAGCAGCCACCCGGCGCAGAGCCAAGAGACCCAGTACTTC
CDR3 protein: CASSHPAQSQETQYF

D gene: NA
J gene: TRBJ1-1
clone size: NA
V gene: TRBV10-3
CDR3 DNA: TGTGCCATCAGACCAACCGGGACGGGGAACACTGAAGCTTTCTTT
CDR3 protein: CAIRPTGTGNTEAFF

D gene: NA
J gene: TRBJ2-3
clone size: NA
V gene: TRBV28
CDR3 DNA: TGTGCCAGCAGTTTCGCGGGCCGCACAGATACGCAGTATTTT
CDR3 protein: CASSFAGRTDTQYF

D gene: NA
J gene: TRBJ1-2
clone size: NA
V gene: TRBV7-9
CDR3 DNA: TGTGCCAGCAGCCCTGGCTTGGGGGCGGATGGCTACACCTTC
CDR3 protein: CASSPGLGADGYTF

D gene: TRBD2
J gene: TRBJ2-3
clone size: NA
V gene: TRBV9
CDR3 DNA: TGTGCCAGCAGCGTGGGACTAGCGGGAACTAGCACAGATACGCAGTATTTT
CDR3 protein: CASSVGLAGTSTDTQYF

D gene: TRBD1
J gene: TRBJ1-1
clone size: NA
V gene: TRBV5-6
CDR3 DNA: TGTGCCAGCAGCTTTAGAGGGACAGGGGACATGAACACTGAAGCTTTCTTT
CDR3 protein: CASSFRGTGDMNTEAFF

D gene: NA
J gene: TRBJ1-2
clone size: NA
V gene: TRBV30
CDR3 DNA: TGTGCCGGGTCAGGGAGGTATGGCTACACCTTC
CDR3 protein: CAGSGRYGYTF

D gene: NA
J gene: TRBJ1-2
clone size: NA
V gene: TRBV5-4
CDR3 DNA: TGTGCCAGCAGTCCAAGGGGGGCTGCGGACTATGGCTACACCTTC
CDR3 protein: CASSPRGAADYGYTF

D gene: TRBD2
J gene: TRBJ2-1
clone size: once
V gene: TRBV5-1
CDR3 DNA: TGCGCCAGCAGCTTGGAGCCTAGCGGGACCTACAATGAGCAGTTCTTC
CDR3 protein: CASSLEPSGTYNEQFF

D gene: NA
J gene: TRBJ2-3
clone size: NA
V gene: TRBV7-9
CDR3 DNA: TGTGCCAGCAGCTTAACAGTTCCTAGCACAGATACGCAGTATTTT
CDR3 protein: CASSLTVPSTDTQYF

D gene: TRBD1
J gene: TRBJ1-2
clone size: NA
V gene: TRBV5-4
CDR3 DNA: TGTGCCAGCAGTCACTCCGGGACAGACTATGGCTACACCTTC
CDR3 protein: CASSHSGTDYGYTF

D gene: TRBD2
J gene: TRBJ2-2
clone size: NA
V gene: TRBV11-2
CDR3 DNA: TGTGCCAGCAGCTCGACCACTAGCGGGTACTTCGGGGAGCTGTTTTTT
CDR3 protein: CASSSTTSGYFGELFF

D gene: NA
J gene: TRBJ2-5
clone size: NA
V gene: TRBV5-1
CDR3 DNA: TGCGCCAGCAGATATAACCTGGGGCAAGAGACCCAGTACTTC
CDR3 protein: CASRYNLGQETQYF

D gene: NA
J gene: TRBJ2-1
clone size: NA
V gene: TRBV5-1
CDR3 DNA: TGCGCCAGCAGCTTGGTGCAGGGGCTCAATGAGCAGTTCTTC
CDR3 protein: CASSLVQGLNEQFF

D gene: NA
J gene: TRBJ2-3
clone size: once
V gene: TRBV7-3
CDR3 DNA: TGTGCCAGCAGCCTCCTCGAAGGGGATACGCAGTATTTT
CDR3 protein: CASSLLEGDTQYF

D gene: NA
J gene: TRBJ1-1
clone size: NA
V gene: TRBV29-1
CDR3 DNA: TGCAGCGTTGCGCCGGGCACTGAAGCTTTCTTT
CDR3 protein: CSVAPGTEAFF

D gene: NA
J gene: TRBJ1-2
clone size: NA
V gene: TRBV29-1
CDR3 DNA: TGCAGCGTTTACCTCGTCACGGATGGCTACACCTTC
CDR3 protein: CSVYLVTDGYTF

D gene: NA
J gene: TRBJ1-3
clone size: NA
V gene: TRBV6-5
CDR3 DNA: TGTGCCAGCAGTCCGGGGACGTACGGAAACACCATATATTTT
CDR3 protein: CASSPGTYGNTIYF

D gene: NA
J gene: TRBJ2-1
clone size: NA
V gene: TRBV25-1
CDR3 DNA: TGTGCCAGCAGCGAGTGGGATTCGTACAATGAGCAGTTCTTC
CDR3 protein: CASSEWDSYNEQFF

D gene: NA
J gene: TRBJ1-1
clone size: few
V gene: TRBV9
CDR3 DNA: TGTGCCAGCAGCGTAGCTATGACGATGAACACTGAAGCTTTCTTT
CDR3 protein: CASSVAMTMNTEAFF

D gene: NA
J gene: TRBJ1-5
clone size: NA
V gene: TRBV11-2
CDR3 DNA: TGTGCCAGCAGCTTACAGGGAGGCCAGCCCCAGCATTTT
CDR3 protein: CASSLQGGQPQHF

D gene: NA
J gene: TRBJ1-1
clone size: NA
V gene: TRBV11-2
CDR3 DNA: TGTGCCAGCAGCTTCGGGCCGTTCACTGAAGCTTTCTTT
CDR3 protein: CASSFGPFTEAFF

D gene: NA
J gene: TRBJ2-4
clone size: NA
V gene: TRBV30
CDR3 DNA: TGTGCCTGGAGTGTACAATCAGCCAAAAACATTCAGTACTTC
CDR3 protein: CAWSVQSAKNIQYF

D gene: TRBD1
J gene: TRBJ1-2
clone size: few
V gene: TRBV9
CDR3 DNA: TGTGCCAGCCGCCAGGACAGGGGGAACTATGGCTACACCTTC
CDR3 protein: CASRQDRGNYGYTF

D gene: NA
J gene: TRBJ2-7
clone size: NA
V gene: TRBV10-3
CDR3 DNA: TGTGCCATCAGTGAGTCCGGGGGAAGCTCCTACGAGCAGTACTTC
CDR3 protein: CAISESGGSSYEQYF

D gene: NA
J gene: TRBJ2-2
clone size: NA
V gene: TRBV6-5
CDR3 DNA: TGTGCCAGCAGTTACAGGGACTGGTTCGACACCGGGGAGCTGTTTTTT
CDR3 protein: CASSYRDWFDTGELFF

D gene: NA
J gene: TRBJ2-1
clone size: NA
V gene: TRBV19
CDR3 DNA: TGTGCCAGTAGTAGGGGGGGCGAGCGGACCTACAATGAGCAGTTCTTC
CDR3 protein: CASSRGGERTYNEQFF

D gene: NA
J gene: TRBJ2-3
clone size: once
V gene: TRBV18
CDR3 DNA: TGTGCCAGCTCACCTCCGCTAGGGACAGATACGCAGTATTTT
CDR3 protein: CASSPPLGTDTQYF

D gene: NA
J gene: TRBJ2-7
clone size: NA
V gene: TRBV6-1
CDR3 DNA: TGTGCCAGCAGTGCTCCGTCCGGCGGACTAACCTTCTACGAGCAGTACTTC
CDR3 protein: CASSAPSGGLTFYEQYF

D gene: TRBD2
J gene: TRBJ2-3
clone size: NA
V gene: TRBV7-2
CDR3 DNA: TGTGCCAGCAGCTTCGTGACTAGCGGGAGGACAGATACGCAGTATTTT
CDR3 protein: CASSFVTSGRTDTQYF

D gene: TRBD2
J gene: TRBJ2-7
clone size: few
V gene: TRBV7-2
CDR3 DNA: TGTGCCAGCAGCTTTACTAGCGGGAGCGAGCAGTACTTC
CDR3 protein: CASSFTSGSEQYF

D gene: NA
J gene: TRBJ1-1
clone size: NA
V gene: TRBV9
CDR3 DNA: TGTGCCAGCAGCCAGACAGGGAACACTGAAGCTTTCTTT
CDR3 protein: CASSQTGNTEAFF

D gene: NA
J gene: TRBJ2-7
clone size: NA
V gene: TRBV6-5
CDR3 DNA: TGTGCCAGCAGTTACGCTCGGGGCGGGACCTACGAGCAGTACTTC
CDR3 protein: CASSYARGGTYEQYF

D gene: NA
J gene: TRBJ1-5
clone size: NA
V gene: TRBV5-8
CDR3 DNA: TGTGCCAGCAGCTTGGTCGGGACGAAGCGGAATCAGCCCCAGCATTTT
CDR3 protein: CASSLVGTKRNQPQHF

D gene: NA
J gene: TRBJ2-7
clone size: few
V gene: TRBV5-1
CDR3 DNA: TGCGCCAGCAGCGTGGACTCGGGCGAGCAGTACTTC
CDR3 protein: CASSVDSGEQYF

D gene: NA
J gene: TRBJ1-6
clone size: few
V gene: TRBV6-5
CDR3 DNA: TGTGCCAGCAGGGACGGGGGGGCGCGGAATTCACCCCTCCACTTT
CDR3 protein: CASRDGGARNSPLHF

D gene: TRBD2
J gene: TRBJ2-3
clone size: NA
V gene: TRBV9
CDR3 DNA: TGTGCCAGCAGCGAGCGGGGCACCACAGATACGCAGTATTTT
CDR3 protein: CASSERGTTDTQYF

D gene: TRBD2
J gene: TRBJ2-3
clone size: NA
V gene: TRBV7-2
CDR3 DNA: TGTGCCAGCAGCTTACTAGCGGGAGTCGGGGATACGCAGTATTTT
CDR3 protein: CASSLLAGVGDTQYF